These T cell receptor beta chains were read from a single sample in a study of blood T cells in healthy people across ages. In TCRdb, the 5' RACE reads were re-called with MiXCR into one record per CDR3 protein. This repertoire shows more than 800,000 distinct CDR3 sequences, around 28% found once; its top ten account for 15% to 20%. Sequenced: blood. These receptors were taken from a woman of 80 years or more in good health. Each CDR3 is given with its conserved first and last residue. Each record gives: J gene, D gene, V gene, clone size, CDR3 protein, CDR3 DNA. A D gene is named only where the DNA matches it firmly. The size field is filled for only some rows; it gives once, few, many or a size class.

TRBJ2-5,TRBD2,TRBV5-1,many,CASSLRTSGQETQYF,TGCGCCAGCAGCCTCCGGACTAGCGGCCAAGAGACCCAGTACTTC
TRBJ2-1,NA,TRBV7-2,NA,CASSLGGILSDEQFF,TGTGCCAGCAGCTTAGGCGGGATCCTTTCGGATGAGCAGTTCTTC
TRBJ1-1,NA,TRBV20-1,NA,CSARTLTGKNTEAFF,TGCAGTGCTCGGACCCTGACGGGAAAGAACACTGAAGCTTTCTTT
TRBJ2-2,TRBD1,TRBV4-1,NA,CASSQAGPGQGNTGELFF,TGCGCCAGCAGCCAAGCGGGACCGGGACAGGGCAACACCGGGGAGCTGTTTTTT
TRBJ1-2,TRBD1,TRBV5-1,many,CASSADRARYTF,TGCGCCAGCAGCGCGGACAGGGCGCGCTACACCTTC
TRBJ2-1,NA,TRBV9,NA,CASSPGTSYETRFF,TGTGCCAGCAGCCCCGGAACCAGTTACGAGACCCGGTTCTTC
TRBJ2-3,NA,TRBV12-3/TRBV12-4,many,CASFNWGGESDTQYF,TGTGCCAGCTTTAACTGGGGCGGGGAATCAGATACGCAGTATTTT
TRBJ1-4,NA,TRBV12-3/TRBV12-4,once,CASSKGRGDLLFF,TGTGCCAGCAGTAAGGGACGGGGGGACCTGTTGTTTTTT
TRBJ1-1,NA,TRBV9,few,CASSVGRLNTEAFF,TGTGCCAGCAGCGTTGGACGGTTGAACACTGAAGCTTTCTTT
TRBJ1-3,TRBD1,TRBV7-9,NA,CASSRSSGQRNTIYF,TGTGCCAGCAGCAGATCGTCGGGACAGAGAAACACCATATATTTT
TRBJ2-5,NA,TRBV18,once,CASSRNSQETQYF,TGTGCCAGCTCACGCAACAGCCAAGAGACCCAGTACTTC
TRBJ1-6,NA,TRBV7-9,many,CASSTRTSSSPLHF,TGTGCCAGCAGCACCCGGACGAGTTCTTCACCCCTCCACTTT
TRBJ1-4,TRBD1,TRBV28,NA,CATSTGKLGKLFF,TGTGCCACTTCGACAGGGAAGCTTGGAAAACTGTTTTTT
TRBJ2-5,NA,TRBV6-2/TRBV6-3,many,CASSFSQGRQTQYF,TGTGCCAGCAGTTTCTCCCAGGGCAGGCAGACCCAGTACTTC
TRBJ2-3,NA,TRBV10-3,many,CAISEWASGTDTQYF,TGTGCCATCAGTGAATGGGCTTCCGGCACAGATACGCAGTATTTT
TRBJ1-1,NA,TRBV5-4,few,CASSPDRSGAFF,TGTGCCAGCAGCCCGGACCGGTCTGGAGCTTTCTTT
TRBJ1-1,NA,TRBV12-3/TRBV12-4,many,CASSLVGGVGLEAFF,TGTGCCAGCAGTTTAGTAGGGGGGGTCGGACTTGAAGCTTTCTTT
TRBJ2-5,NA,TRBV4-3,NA,CASSQEVGGAIRGEQYF,TGCGCCAGCAGCCAAGAGGTAGGGGGCGCAATCCGGGGGGAGCAGTACTTC
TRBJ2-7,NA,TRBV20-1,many,CSAGPQYEQYF,TGCAGTGCTGGGCCCCAGTACGAGCAGTACTTC
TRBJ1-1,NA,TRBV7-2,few,CASSLAVGYTEAFF,TGTGCCAGCAGCTTAGCCGTAGGGTACACTGAAGCTTTCTTT
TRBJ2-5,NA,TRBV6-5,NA,CASSYSLTRGETQYF,TGTGCCAGCAGTTACAGCCTAACTCGGGGGGAGACCCAGTACTTC
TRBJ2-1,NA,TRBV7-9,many,CASSSRGQPYNEQFF,TGTGCCAGCAGCAGTCGGGGCCAGCCCTACAATGAGCAGTTCTTC
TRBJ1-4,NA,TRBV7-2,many,CASSLGGGEKLFF,TGTGCCAGCAGCTTAGGAGGAGGGGAAAAACTGTTTTTT
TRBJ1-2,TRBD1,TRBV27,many,CASSFRQGRYGYTF,TGTGCCAGCAGTTTCCGACAGGGAAGATATGGCTACACCTTC
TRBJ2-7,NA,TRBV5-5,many,CASSLMTPYEQYF,TGTGCCAGCAGCTTGATGACCCCCTACGAGCAGTACTTC
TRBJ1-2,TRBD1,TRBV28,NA,CASGKGQSGFYGYTF,TGTGCCAGCGGAAAGGGACAGTCAGGTTTCTATGGCTACACCTTC
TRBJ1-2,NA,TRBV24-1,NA,CATSATGEGIYGYTF,TGTGCCACCAGTGCGACCGGTGAAGGGATCTATGGCTACACCTTC
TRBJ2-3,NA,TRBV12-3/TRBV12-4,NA,CADSLGVGTDMQYF,TGTGCAGATAGCCTAGGGGTAGGAACAGATATGCAGTATTTT
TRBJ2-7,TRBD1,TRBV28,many,CASSLLGQTYEQYF,TGTGCCAGCAGTTTATTGGGACAGACCTACGAGCAGTACTTC
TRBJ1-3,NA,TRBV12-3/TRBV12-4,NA,CASSRTSGNTIYF,TGTGCCAGCAGTCGGACCTCTGGAAACACCATATATTTT
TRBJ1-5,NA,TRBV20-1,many,CSFDQPQHF,TGCAGCTTCGATCAGCCCCAGCATTTT
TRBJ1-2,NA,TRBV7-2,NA,CASSGSRWNGYTF,TGTGCCAGCAGTGGGAGCAGGTGGAATGGCTACACCTTC
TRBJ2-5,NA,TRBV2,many,CTSTTYHGETQYF,TGTACCAGCACGACCTACCACGGGGAGACCCAGTACTTC
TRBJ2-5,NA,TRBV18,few,CASSLAGPSVETQYF,TGTGCCAGCTCACTTGCAGGACCCAGCGTAGAGACCCAGTACTTC
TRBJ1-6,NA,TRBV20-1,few,CSARDGLYNSPLHF,TGCAGTGCTAGAGATGGCCTTTATAATTCACCCCTCCACTTT
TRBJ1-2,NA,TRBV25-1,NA,CASRESPSDYGYTF,TGTGCCAGCAGGGAATCACCGTCTGACTATGGCTACACCTTC
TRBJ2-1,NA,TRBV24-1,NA,CATSDFSEGALNEQFF,TGTGCCACCAGTGATTTTAGTGAGGGAGCACTTAATGAGCAGTTCTTC
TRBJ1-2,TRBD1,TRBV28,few,CASRRQGSNGYTF,TGTGCCAGCAGGCGACAGGGCTCCAATGGCTACACCTTC